The 10 T cell receptor beta chains below all came from one sample that was sequenced in a study of cytomegalovirus exposure and HLA in healthy donors. 13 Jbeta primers and 60 Vbeta primers were used for the PCR. Profiling relied on immunoSEQ multiplex PCR, and the TCRdb table lists in-frame clones only, not all of them. The sample lists about 180,000 clones; roughly 75% were seen once. Input material: PBMCs. These receptors were collected from a woman aged 45-65 years in good health and CMV-seropositive.

The chain combines TRBV5-5 with TRBJ2-7; 7 positions agree with TRBD1. There are 13 residues in the CDR3. The germline CDR1 and CDR2 sequences are SGHKS and YYEKEE (reference sequence). V shed 10 bases and J 0 bases; nucleotides not matched to a gene: 7. The CDR3 sequence: CASGDSNSYEQYF. The CDR3 region has the DNA TGTGCCTCAGGGGACAGTAACTCCTACGAGCAGTACTTC.

The chain is built from TRBV28 and TRBJ1-5; maybe TRBD1 (6 bases). The ends were cut back, 8 bases at V and 5 bases at J, with 16 bases in the middle. Germline values: CDR1 MDHEN, CDR2 SYDVKM. The CDR3 consists of 14 residues. The chain's CDR3 is CASFRGGLDQPQHF. CDR3 DNA sequence: TGTGCCAGCTTCCGGGGGGGGCTCGATCAGCCCCAGCATTTT.

The chain employs TRBV6-1 and TRBJ1-5, with D possibly matching TRBD1 (6 bases). This CDR3 spans 16 amino acids. Germline CDR1 MNHNS, CDR2 SASEGT. Trimming shortened V by 3 bases and J by 1 base, and 13 bases separated the two germline ends. For the CDR3, the DNA is TGTGCCAGCAGTGACCCCAGGGGACTAAGCAATCAGCCCCAGCATTTT. Amino acids: CASSDPRGLSNQPQHF.

This chain connects TRBV7-2 to TRBJ2-7, with D uncertain. The CDR3 has 11 residues. Trimming took off 5 bases at V and 5 bases at J, with 7 bases between the two ends. The germline CDR1 and CDR2 sequences are SGHTA and FQGNSA. CDR3 region: CASSIQNEQYF. The CDR3 DNA reads TGTGCCAGCAGCATACAGAACGAGCAGTACTTC.

The V and J genes are TRBV2 and TRBJ2-2; D is unclear. Per germline, CDR1 SNHLY and CDR2 FYNNEI. The CDR3 spans 14 residues. V was shortened by 4 bases and J by 5 bases, with 11 bases between the two germline ends. The CDR3 sequence: CASSVDTPTGELFF. CDR3 nucleotide sequence: TGTGCCAGCAGTGTAGACACCCCGACCGGGGAGCTGTTTTTT.

This chain joins TRBV27 and TRBJ2-7, with TRBD2 as a possible D gene (5 bases). Germline CDR1 is MNHEY and CDR2 is SMNVEV (reference sequence). The V and J ends lost 4 bases and 1 base respectively, with 11 bases between them. This CDR3 has 14 residues. The chain's CDR3 is CASSWLRGSYEQYF. For the CDR3, the DNA is TGTGCCAGCAGTTGGTTGCGCGGGTCCTACGAGCAGTACTTC.

The rearrangement uses TRBV28 and TRBJ2-3; no clear D gene. CDR3 size: 14 residues. The germline CDR1 and CDR2 sequences are MDHEN and SYDVKM. V dropped 6 bases and J dropped 2 bases, with 12 bases sitting between them. The CDR3 reads CASRGAPATDTQYF. The CDR3 DNA reads TGTGCCAGCAGAGGAGCCCCGGCCACAGATACGCAGTATTTT. The variable domain in full, with the rest retrieved from reference TRBV28 and TRBJ2-3, is DVKVTQSSRYLVKRTGEKVFLECVQDMDHENMFWYRQDPGLGLRLIYFSYDVKMKEKGDIPEGYSVSREKKERFSLILESASTNQTSMYLCASRGAPATDTQYFGPGTRLTVL.

J is TRBJ2-1 and V is TRBV7-9; TRBD1 aligns across 7 bases. CDR1 is SEHNR and CDR2 is FQNEAQ in the germline V gene (reference sequence). The CDR3 loop spans 15 amino acids. The V segment lost 4 bases and the J segment 4 bases; nucleotides outside the gene matches: 7. The CDR3 region is CASSSPGTEYNEQFF. In DNA, the CDR3 is TGTGCCAGCAGCTCTCCCGGGACAGAATACAATGAGCAGTTCTTC.

J is TRBJ2-7 and V is TRBV28, with 8 positions matching TRBD2. V was pared by 5 bases and J by 4 bases, with 13 bases of the junction left unmatched. In germline, CDR1 is MDHEN, CDR2 SYDVKM. The CDR3 length is 16 residues. The chain's CDR3 is CASSPSGLAGLYEQYF. The CDR3 bases are TGTGCCAGCAGTCCCAGCGGGCTAGCGGGCCTATACGAGCAGTACTTC. Complete variable domain (other parts from reference TRBV28 and TRBJ2-7): DVKVTQSSRYLVKRTGEKVFLECVQDMDHENMFWYRQDPGLGLRLIYFSYDVKMKEKGDIPEGYSVSREKKERFSLILESASTNQTSMYLCASSPSGLAGLYEQYFGPGTRLTVT.

The chain couples TRBV10-1 to TRBJ1-1, with 7 bases identical to TRBD1. Unmatched junction bases numbered 5, after V lost 5 bases and J lost 5 bases. The length of the CDR3 is 13 residues. Germline V lookup: CDR1 WNHNN, CDR2 SYGVQD (reference sequence). This CDR3 is CASSRQGRTEAFF. The CDR3 DNA follows: TGCGCCAGCAGTCGACAGGGTCGGACTGAAGCTTTCTTT.